This entry lists 20 T cell receptor beta chains sequenced from one sample in a study of blood T cell repertoires in COVID-19 (dated by TCRdb to about 2020). Receptor libraries were prepared by the immunoSEQ multiplex PCR assay. Not all clones reach the TCRdb copy of this immuneACCESS table, which keeps in-frame sequences only. Checked studies attribute under half of the gap to unresolved V genes and leave the rest unexplained. The sample table lists under 200,000 clones, over 70% of them with a count of one. The ten largest account for approximately 15% of the sample. The material sequenced was peripheral blood. The receptors derive from a man between 60 and 75 years old with active or convalescent COVID-19.

The V and J genes are TRBV5-5 and TRBJ1-5, with D unclear. The CDR3 spans 16 residues. Looked up from germline, CDR1 is SGHKS and CDR2 is YYEKEE (reference sequence). Trimming took off 0 bases at V and 7 bases at J, with 17 bases between the two ends. The DNA for the CDR3 is TGTGCCAGCAGCTTGGGGAGACGGCCTGGCGGACAGCCCCAGCATTTT. This translates into CASSLGRRPGGQPQHF.

The chain is built from TRBV7-8 and TRBJ1-1, with 7 bases identical to TRBD1. Germline trimming cut 8 bases from V and 0 bases from J; bases unmatched to any gene: 6. The CDR3 has 14 amino acids. CDR1 and CDR2 (germline): SGHVS, FQNEAQ. The CDR3: CASLPTGMNTEAFF. In DNA form, the CDR3 reads TGTGCCAGCTTACCGACAGGGATGAACACTGAAGCTTTCTTT. Full variable domain (rest looked up from reference TRBV7-8 and TRBJ1-1): GAGVSQSPRYKVAKRGQDVALRCDPISGHVSLFWYQQALGQGPEFLTYFQNEAQLDKSGLPSDRFFAERPEGSVSTLKIQRTQQEDSAVYLCASLPTGMNTEAFFGQGTRLTVV.

V gene TRBV29-1 combines with J gene TRBJ2-3, with a possible D match to TRBD2 (6 bases). This CDR3 contains 13 residues. The V gene's germline CDR1 is SQVTM and CDR2 ANQGSEA. Trimming took off 3 bases at V and 6 bases at J, with 13 bases between the two ends. The CDR3, as DNA: TGCAGCGTTGAGGGGACTGCCGGCGATACGCAGTATTTT. It encodes CSVEGTAGDTQYF.

This clone occurred a few times. The chain joins TRBV2 to TRBJ2-7; perhaps TRBD1 as D (6 bases). Germline V CDR1 and CDR2: SNHLY, FYNNEI. Trimming left V 7 bases short and J 0 bases short, with 13 bases between. This CDR3 is built from 14 residues. CDR3 amino acids: CASKRTETSYEQYF. DNA of the CDR3: TGTGCCAGCAAGAGGACAGAGACCTCCTACGAGCAGTACTTC.

This clone was recorded only once. This chain uses TRBV6-2 or TRBV6-3 with TRBJ2-3; D not certain. The V and J ends lost 5 bases and 6 bases respectively, with 12 bases between them. There are 13 residues in the CDR3. The V gene's germline CDR1 is MNHEY and CDR2 SVGEGT. The CDR3 DNA reads as TGTGCCAGCAGTCCCTTGCAGGCGGATACGCAGTATTTT. Protein sequence: CASSPLQADTQYF.

This clone was counted a single time. The V call is TRBV18, the J call TRBJ2-1; 8 positions agree with TRBD2. CDR3 length: 16 residues. Losses at the gene ends were 3 bases for V and 0 bases for J; bases not matched to a gene: 4. Germline CDR1 and CDR2: KGHSH and LQKENI. The CDR3 DNA sequence: TGTGCCAGCTCACCGAGGAGCGGGAGCTCCTACAATGAGCAGTTCTTC. Protein: CASSPRSGSSYNEQFF.

This clone appeared a few times. This sequence joins TRBV5-6 and TRBJ2-7; 8 bases are a match to TRBD1. Germline trimming cut 4 bases from V and 0 bases from J; bases unmatched to any gene: 6. This CDR3 contains 15 residues. Looked up from germline, CDR1 is SGHDT and CDR2 is YYEEEE. CDR3 sequence (DNA): TGTGCCAGCAGCGAAGGGACAGGCCTCTCCTACGAGCAGTACTTC. It translates to CASSEGTGLSYEQYF.

This clone has just a few counts. This chain uses TRBV7-9 with TRBJ1-2; D is possibly TRBD1 (5 bases). This CDR3 has 13 amino acids. The germline V gene has CDR1 SEHNR and CDR2 FQNEAQ (reference sequence). Trimming took 5 bases from V and 2 from J, leaving 9 bases between them. The CDR3 here is CASSPTENYGYTF. For the CDR3, the DNA is TGTGCCAGCAGCCCGACAGAGAACTATGGCTACACCTTC.

This clone was observed a few times. The chain couples TRBV7-9 to TRBJ1-6; no reliable D call. Germline CDR1 SEHNR, CDR2 FQNEAQ (reference sequence). V lost 7 bases and J lost 9, with 13 bases in between. CDR3 length: 13 residues. The CDR3 DNA reads as TGTGCCAGCACCCTGAGTACTGCTTCACCCCTCCACTTT. Amino acids: CASTLSTASPLHF.

The chain links TRBV5-8 to TRBJ2-7, with TRBD1 identical over 9 bases. Germline CDR1 reads SGHTS; CDR2 reads YDEGEE. The J segment lost 4 bases and the V segment lost 1 base, leaving 6 bases of the junction unmatched. The CDR3 runs to 15 residues. The CDR3 DNA sequence: TGTGCCAGCAGCTTGAACAGGGGGCTTTGGTACGAGCAGTACTTC. This encodes CASSLNRGLWYEQYF.

This clone appeared a single time. The CDR3 spells CASSTYPDTEAFF. The CDR3 bases are TGTGCCAGCAGCACGTACCCGGACACTGAAGCTTTCTTT. This chain uses TRBV7-8 with TRBJ1-1; D is uncertain. Germline CDR1 reads SGHVS; CDR2 reads FQNEAQ. Deletions cut 5 bases from V and 3 bases from J, with 10 bases between. The CDR3 runs to 13 residues.

A single count supports this clone. The chain has TRBV4-3 and TRBJ2-6; 7 bases map to TRBD2. Trimming at V came to 0 bases and at J to 2 bases, leaving 10 bases not matched to a gene. The CDR3 has 19 residues. Germline V gene data show CDR1 as LGHNA and CDR2 as YSLEER. The CDR3 region is CASSQDLRAGAPGANVLTF. The CDR3 nucleotides are TGCGCCAGCAGCCAAGATCTAAGGGCGGGAGCCCCTGGGGCCAACGTCCTGACTTTC.

The chain carries TRBV1 and TRBJ2-1; the DNA was not compared with TRBD2, the D call given in the table. TRBV1 constitutes a pseudogene. This CDR3 contains 15 residues. The CDR3 spells CTSSQGREQRNEQFF. CDR3 nucleotides: TGCACCAGCAGCCAAGGACGGGAGCAGAGGAATGAGCAGTTCTTC.

V gene TRBV7-9 combines with J gene TRBJ2-7; no reliable D call. V was pared by 0 bases and J by 0 bases, with 3 bases between. This CDR3 comprises 13 residues. Looked up from germline, CDR1 is SEHNR and CDR2 is FQNEAQ (reference sequence). The CDR3 loop reads CASSLAISYEQYF. The CDR3 DNA reads TGTGCCAGCAGCTTAGCCATCTCCTACGAGCAGTACTTC.

V is TRBV27 and J is TRBJ1-2; 9 bases map to TRBD1. This CDR3 has 15 residues. The germline V gene has CDR1 MNHEY and CDR2 SMNVEV (reference sequence). The V and J ends lost 5 bases and 5 bases, in that order; junction bases with no gene match: 9. The CDR3 DNA is TGTGCCAGCAGTCCTCTGAGGGACAGGGTATATGGCTACACCTTC. Translated, it gives CASSPLRDRVYGYTF.

The CDR3 nucleotides read TGTGCCACCAGTGATGGACAGGGGGCTAACACTGAAGCTTTCTTT. Protein sequence: CATSDGQGANTEAFF. The rearrangement uses TRBV24-1 and TRBJ1-1, with TRBD1 identical over 11 bases. The CDR3 contains 15 residues. Germline-derived CDR1 and CDR2 are KGHDR and SFDVKD. Trimming cost V 3 bases and J 2 bases; bases outside gene matches: 1.

This chain uses TRBV5-6 with TRBJ2-1, with D tentatively TRBD1 (6 bases). Looked up from germline, CDR1 is SGHDT and CDR2 is YYEEEE. Between the trimmed V and J ends, which lost 3 bases and 3 bases, there was a span of 19 bases. This CDR3 has 17 amino acids. CDR3 sequence (DNA): TGTGCCAGCAGCTCGGACAGTAGGATAATCATCTACAATGAGCAGTTCTTC. The encoded protein is CASSSDSRIIIYNEQFF.

The chain recombines TRBV11-3 with TRBJ2-5; D might be TRBD1 (5 bases). CDR1 is SGHNT, CDR2 YENEEA, per germline. Trimming removed 1 base at V and 2 bases at J, with 11 bases between. The CDR3 length is 15 residues. The CDR3 reads CASSLGRAGQETQYF. The CDR3 DNA reads TGTGCCAGCAGCTTAGGCAGGGCCGGGCAAGAGACCCAGTACTTC.

The chain combines TRBV28 with TRBJ1-2, with D possibly matching TRBD1 (6 bases). The germline CDR1 and CDR2 sequences are MDHEN and SYDVKM. V was shortened by 6 bases and J by 8 bases, with 19 bases between the two germline ends. This CDR3 is 14 amino acids long. CDR3 sequence reads: CASSSSGAPEGYTF. CDR3 DNA sequence: TGTGCCAGCAGCTCTTCAGGGGCCCCAGAGGGCTACACCTTC.

This chain uses TRBV7-9 with TRBJ2-1, with 9 nucleotides matching TRBD2. This CDR3 has 19 residues. Germline trimming cut 5 bases from V and 0 bases from J; bases unmatched to any gene: 14. Germline lookup yields CDR1 SEHNR and CDR2 FQNEAQ (reference sequence). CDR3 bases: TGTGCCAGCAGCCACGGGACAGACCTTAGCGGGAGCTCCTACAATGAGCAGTTCTTC. Amino acid sequence: CASSHGTDLSGSSYNEQFF.